Shown below are 26 T cell receptor beta chains from a single sample sequenced in a study of response to subunit inactivated influenza vaccine. Each CDR3 protein gets one entry after TCRdb re-called the RT-PCR reads with MiXCR. The sample yields 500,000 to 600,000 distinct CDR3 sequences, approximately 7.1% seen once. Sequenced material: PBMCs from blood, taken roughly 24 months after vaccination. The source of these receptors is a man aged 50 to 69 who received an inactivated influenza vaccine.

The rearrangement joins TRBV10-3 to TRBJ1-5; tentative D call: TRBD1 (5 bases). Trimming took 0 bases from V and 2 from J, leaving 17 bases between them. The CDR3 is 18 residues long. Per germline, CDR1 ENHRY and CDR2 SYGVKD. The CDR3 DNA reads as TGTGCCATCAGTGAGTCATGGGACCCTACGGGGGGCAATCAGCCCCAGCATTTT. Protein product: CAISESWDPTGGNQPQHF.

This clonotype showed up many times. CDR3 sequence reads: CASSFSGTGLKKLFF. The CDR3 bases are TGTGCCAGCAGCTTCTCCGGGACAGGGTTGAAAAAACTGTTTTTT. The genes are TRBV5-6 and TRBJ1-4, with 9 bases identical to TRBD1. The CDR3 spans 15 residues. J was trimmed by 9 bases and V by 2 bases; bases with no gene match: 8. CDR1 SGHDT and CDR2 YYEEEE come from the germline V gene.

Ten or more counts support this clonotype. The gene calls are TRBV20-1 and TRBJ1-2; TRBD1 aligns across 8 bases. The germline V gene has CDR1 DFQATT and CDR2 SNEGSKA (reference sequence). The J segment lost 7 bases and the V segment lost 5 bases, leaving 9 bases of the junction unmatched. The CDR3 loop spans 13 amino acids. CDR3 nucleotide sequence: TGCAGTGCTTCTGGACAGGGACGGGCTGGCTACACCTTC. Protein product: CSASGQGRAGYTF.

This clonotype has more than one count but fewer than ten. This sequence joins TRBV12-3 or TRBV12-4 and TRBJ2-1; TRBD2 matches at 8 bases. This CDR3 has 16 amino acids. V was pared by 8 bases and J by 9 bases, with 18 bases of the junction left unmatched. The CDR3 nucleotides read TGTGCCAGCGGGGAGTGGCGGGGGGTCACACGGAGTGAGCAGTTCTTC. Encoded protein: CASGEWRGVTRSEQFF.

The rearrangement joins TRBV10-3 to TRBJ2-3, with TRBD2 identical over 8 bases. Trimming cost V 4 bases and J 4 bases; bases outside gene matches: 4. The CDR3 loop spans 14 amino acids. Germline V gene sequence: CDR1 ENHRY, CDR2 SYGVKD. This chain's CDR3 is CAISGSGSADTQYF. CDR3 nucleotide sequence: TGTGCCATCAGTGGGAGCGGGAGTGCAGATACGCAGTATTTT.

This clonotype has at least ten counts. V gene TRBV10-3 combines with J gene TRBJ2-3; no reliable D call. Germline values: CDR1 ENHRY, CDR2 SYGVKD. V gave up 6 bases and J gave up 1 base, with 5 bases separating them. The CDR3 contains 12 residues. CDR3 sequence reads: CAISWRTDTQYF. The CDR3 bases are TGTGCCATCAGCTGGCGCACAGATACGCAGTATTTT.

This clonotype was seen only a few times. The V and J genes are TRBV3-1 and TRBJ2-5; TRBD1 might be the D (7 bases). The CDR3 runs 18 residues. Germline CDR1 LGHDT, CDR2 YNNKEL (reference sequence). V gave up 0 bases and J gave up 1 base, with 18 bases separating them. The CDR3 region is CASSQDLARGDVQETQYF. The CDR3 coding sequence is TGTGCCAGCAGCCAAGATTTGGCCAGGGGGGACGTCCAAGAGACCCAGTACTTC.

This clonotype was counted a few times. V and J are TRBV11-2 and TRBJ2-7; 8 nucleotides line up with TRBD2. Trimming took 5 bases from V and 3 from J; bases not matched to a gene: 9. The CDR3 is 15 residues long. Per germline, CDR1 SGHAT and CDR2 FQNNGV. DNA of the CDR3: TGTGCCAGCAGCCAGATAGCGGGGATGGGCTACGAGCAGTACTTC. Its protein is CASSQIAGMGYEQYF.

This clonotype was observed a single time. This clone may be a read error of a much larger clone one base away. The chain has TRBV5-8 and TRBJ2-1, with TRBD2 matching over 7 bases. CDR3 length: 14 residues. Looked up from germline, CDR1 is SGHTS and CDR2 is YDEGEE. As DNA, the CDR3 is TGTGCCAGCGATAGCGGGCACTCCTTCAATGAGCAGTTCTTC. Its protein product is CASDSGHSFNEQFF.

This clonotype was counted between two and nine times. The chain couples TRBV18 to TRBJ1-1, with a possible D match to TRBD1 (5 bases). Germline assignment: CDR1 KGHSH and CDR2 LQKENI. The V end lost 9 bases, the J end lost 2 bases, and 13 bases lay between the germline ends. CDR3 length equals 13 residues. The DNA of the CDR3 is TGTGCCAGTTCTGACAGTTCCAACACTGAAGCTTTCTTT. Its protein product is CASSDSSNTEAFF.

In its sample, this clonotype was seen many times. The V call is TRBV20-1, the J call TRBJ2-1; D remains unclear. Between the trimmed V and J ends, which lost 5 bases and 3 bases, there was a span of 11 bases. The CDR3 runs to 13 residues. Looked up from germline, CDR1 is DFQATT and CDR2 is SNEGSKA (reference sequence). CDR3 bases: TGCAGTGCTGGTAAGGCCAGCTACAATGAGCAGTTCTTC. Its translation: CSAGKASYNEQFF.

This rearrangement joins TRBV6-2 or TRBV6-3 to TRBJ2-3, with 10 bases lining up with TRBD2. The ends lost 6 bases at V and 4 bases at J; junction bases unmatched: 10. Germline V gene data show CDR1 as MNHEY and CDR2 as SVGEGT. There are 16 residues in the CDR3. The CDR3 spells CASRSPSGGRADTQYF. The CDR3 DNA reads TGTGCCAGCAGGAGCCCTAGCGGGGGTCGGGCAGATACGCAGTATTTT.

Only a few counts were recorded for this clonotype. This chain uses TRBV6-6 with TRBJ1-2; 9 nucleotides agree with TRBD1. The CDR3 length is 14 residues. Trimming cost V 7 bases and J 5 bases; bases outside gene matches: 8. The V gene's germline CDR1 is MNHNY and CDR2 SVGAGI (reference sequence). The CDR3 nucleotides read TGTGCCAGCACCCAAGACAGGGGGTGGTATGGCTACACCTTC. This sequence encodes CASTQDRGWYGYTF.

This clonotype was detected many times. The CDR3 sequence is CASSQVKSGELFF. The CDR3 DNA sequence: TGTGCCAGCAGCCAAGTGAAGTCCGGGGAGCTGTTTTTT. The V gene is TRBV3-1, the J gene TRBJ2-2; D is uncertain. V shed 1 base and J shed 6 bases, with 6 bases lying between them. The CDR3 covers 13 residues. Germline lookup yields CDR1 LGHDT and CDR2 YNNKEL (reference sequence).

The chain recombines TRBV12-3 or TRBV12-4 with TRBJ2-1, with 12 bases identical to TRBD2. V shed 9 bases and J 13 bases; nucleotides not matched to a gene: 13. The length of the CDR3 is 14 residues. In nucleotides, the CDR3 is TGTGCCAGATCGGGACTAGCGGGTGGACCTACCCAGTTCTTC. Translated: CARSGLAGGPTQFF.

This clonotype has a count of ten or more. The chain joins TRBV12-3 or TRBV12-4 to TRBJ1-5, with a possible D match to TRBD1 (5 bases). This CDR3 comprises 15 residues. V gave up 6 bases and J gave up 4 bases, with 16 bases separating them. CDR3 sequence reads: CASSPTGNLNQPQHF. The CDR3 DNA follows: TGTGCCAGCAGCCCCACAGGAAACCTTAATCAGCCCCAGCATTTT.

The rearrangement uses TRBV15 and TRBJ1-2; possible D gene TRBD1, 5 bases. The CDR3 runs to 13 residues. V lost 0 bases, J lost 8 bases, and 10 bases lay in between. The germline gives CDR1 LNHNV, CDR2 YYDKDF (reference sequence). CDR3 sequence (DNA): TGTGCCACCAGCAGAGAAGAGGGGTCAGGCTACACCTTC. Translation: CATSREEGSGYTF.

This clonotype was seen a handful of times. The rearrangement uses TRBV10-3 and TRBJ2-5; 8 nucleotides align to TRBD2. The junction had 10 bases not matched to a gene; V was cut back by 4 bases and J by 0 bases. Per the germline V gene, CDR1 is ENHRY and CDR2 is SYGVKD. The CDR3 covers 17 residues. CDR3 coding DNA: TGTGCCATCAGTGTAGGAGTAGCGGGAAAGTACCAAGAGACCCAGTACTTC. It codes for CAISVGVAGKYQETQYF.

The chain carries TRBV5-1 and TRBJ2-3; perhaps TRBD2 as D (7 bases). The CDR3 is 14 residues long. V was trimmed by 6 bases and J by 3 bases, leaving 14 bases between them. Germline V lookup: CDR1 SGHRS, CDR2 YFSETQ. This CDR3 reads CASKGGAPTDTQYF. CDR3 DNA: TGCGCCAGCAAGGGGGGGGCCCCGACAGATACGCAGTATTTT.

This clonotype showed up many times. The V and J genes are TRBV20-1 and TRBJ2-1; 11 positions match TRBD2. There are 17 residues in the CDR3. Looked up from germline, CDR1 is DFQATT and CDR2 is SNEGSKA (reference sequence). The J segment lost 9 bases and the V segment lost 1 base, leaving 14 bases of the junction unmatched. Here the CDR3 DNA reads TGCAGTGCTAGAGGCAAGGGACTAGCGGCCCGGGGGGGTGAGCAGTTCTTC. This codes for CSARGKGLAARGGEQFF.

The chain carries TRBV4-2 and TRBJ1-1, with 11 bases that match TRBD1. Losses at the gene ends were 3 bases for V and 8 bases for J; bases not matched to a gene: 8. Germline loops: CDR1 LGHNA, CDR2 YNFKEQ. The CDR3 runs 15 residues. The CDR3 sequence is CASSHAGTGGTEAFF. The CDR3 coding sequence is TGTGCCAGCAGCCATGCCGGGACAGGGGGTACGGAAGCTTTCTTT.

Written as DNA, the CDR3 is TGTGCCAGCAGCCAGGAGGGACTAGGTCCGGGAGGGCAGTACTTC. Encoded protein: CASSQEGLGPGGQYF. The chain combines TRBV2 with TRBJ2-7; TRBD2 aligns across 8 bases. The ends lost 6 bases at V and 9 bases at J; junction bases unmatched: 16. The CDR3 is 15 residues long. Germline loops: CDR1 SNHLY, CDR2 FYNNEI.

In its sample, this clonotype was seen a few times. The V and J genes are TRBV19 and TRBJ1-2; D is uncertain. CDR3 length: 12 residues. Germline V gene sequence: CDR1 LNHDA, CDR2 SQIVND (reference sequence). Trimming stripped 6 bases from V and 4 bases from J, with 9 bases between. The CDR3 nucleotides read TGTGCCAGTAGCTACACATTCTATGGCTACACCTTC. Its protein is CASSYTFYGYTF.

The chain employs TRBV20-1 and TRBJ2-2, with a weak D call TRBD2 (5 bases). Trimming left V 0 bases short and J 1 base short, with 9 bases between. The CDR3 spans 15 residues. Per germline, CDR1 DFQATT and CDR2 SNEGSKA (reference sequence). The CDR3 spells CSARDPAVNTGELFF. The CDR3 nucleotides read TGCAGTGCTAGAGATCCAGCGGTGAACACCGGGGAGCTGTTTTTT.

The chain recombines TRBV18 with TRBJ1-2, with D possibly matching TRBD1 (5 bases). Germline V gives CDR1 KGHSH, CDR2 LQKENI. CDR3 length equals 13 residues. Trimming took off 5 bases at V and 2 bases at J, with 9 bases between the two ends. Here the CDR3 reads CASSTDKNYGYTF. The CDR3 DNA reads TGTGCCAGCTCAACGGACAAGAACTATGGCTACACCTTC. Based on the CDR3 plus reference TRBV18 and TRBJ1-2, the full variable domain is NAGVMQNPRHLVRRRGQEARLRCSPMKGHSHVYWYRQLPEEGLKFMVYLQKENIIDESGMPKERFSAEFPKEGPSILRIQQVVRGDSAAYFCASSTDKNYGYTFGSGTRLTVV.

This clonotype has a count of ten or more. This rearrangement joins TRBV24-1 to TRBJ2-7; D remains unclear. CDR3 length: 11 residues. V was shortened by 0 bases and J by 4 bases, with 0 bases between the two germline ends. CDR1 is KGHDR and CDR2 is SFDVKD in the germline V gene. This chain's CDR3 is CATSDLYEQYF. The CDR3, as DNA: TGTGCCACCAGTGATTTGTACGAGCAGTACTTC.